This T cell receptor (beta chain) originates from a study of beta chain features in type 1 diabetes. Overall study findings and caveats: Shorter templates may be favored by PCR, equally so in patients and controls. Across patients, naive, central memory and Treg TCRB repertoires exhibited apparently greater similarity than was observed across healthy donors. A moderate, significant TCRB CDR3 shortening appeared in type 1 diabetes across four CD4+ subsets.

This clone was observed a handful of times. Its target is unknown. Germline CDR1 reads MDHEN; CDR2 reads SYDVKM. The CDR3 runs 14 residues. The isolated RNA, all of it, was reverse transcribed, so expressed TCRB transcripts were what got sequenced. TCRdb's table, derived via immunoSEQ multiplex PCR, lists solely in-frame clones and lacks some. This table has about 150,000 clones, less than 9.5% appearing once. The chain carries TRBV28 and TRBJ1-3, with 8 bases lining up with TRBD1. The TCR originated in a woman between 35 and 50 years old with type 1 diabetes. The sequenced material came from central memory CD4+ T cells from blood. The CDR3 bases are TGTGCTACCAATGGACAGGGAATTGGAAACACCATATATTTT. This translates into CATNGQGIGNTIYF.